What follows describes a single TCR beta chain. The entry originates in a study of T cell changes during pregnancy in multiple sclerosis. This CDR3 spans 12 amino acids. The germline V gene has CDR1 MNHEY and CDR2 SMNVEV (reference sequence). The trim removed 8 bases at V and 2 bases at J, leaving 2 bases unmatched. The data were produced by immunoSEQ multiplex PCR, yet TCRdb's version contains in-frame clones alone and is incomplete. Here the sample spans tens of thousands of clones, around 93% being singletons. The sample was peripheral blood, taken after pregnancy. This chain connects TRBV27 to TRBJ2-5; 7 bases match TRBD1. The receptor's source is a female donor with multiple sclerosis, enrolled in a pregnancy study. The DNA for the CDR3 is TGTGCCAGCCGGGACAGACAAGAGACCCAGTACTTC. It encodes CASRDRQETQYF.